This passage covers 26 T cell receptor beta chains from one sample sequenced in a study of cytomegalovirus exposure and HLA in healthy donors. PCR involved 60 Vbeta and 13 Jbeta primers. Using immunoSEQ multiplex PCR, the repertoire was profiled, and TCRdb retains in-frame clones only, with some absent. The sample includes 85,000 to 120,000 clones, roughly 73% of them seen just once. The sequenced sample was PBMCs. These receptors originate from a man in his forties in good health and CMV-seronegative.

The chain employs TRBV7-8 and TRBJ2-1; unclear D gene. Per the germline V gene, CDR1 is SGHVS and CDR2 is FQNEAQ. Trimming took off 4 bases at V and 3 bases at J, with 4 bases between the two ends. The CDR3 is made up of 12 amino acids. CDR3 amino acids: CASSSVYNEQFF. DNA of the CDR3: TGTGCCAGCAGCTCGGTCTACAATGAGCAGTTCTTC.

This chain uses TRBV9 with TRBJ2-7; possibly TRBD1 for D (5 bases). Germline V CDR1 and CDR2: SGDLS, YYNGEE. V gave up 0 bases and J gave up 2 bases, with 12 bases separating them. The CDR3 has 15 residues. Here the CDR3 reads CASSVDSTATYEQYF. In DNA form, the CDR3 reads TGTGCCAGCAGCGTAGACTCGACAGCAACCTACGAGCAGTACTTC.

The chain recombines TRBV21-1 with TRBJ2-7; TRBD1 is taken as the D call from the table, unchecked against the DNA. TRBV21-1 is tagged as a pseudogene. This CDR3 is built from 14 residues. CDR3 bases: TGTGCCAGCAAACAGGGGGGTCCTAACTACGAGCAGTACTTC. It specifies CASKQGGPNYEQYF.

The table lists this clone with a count of one. V usage is TRBV6-4 and J usage is TRBJ1-2; D unclear. CDR3 length equals 14 residues. The germline V gene encodes CDR1 MRHNA and CDR2 SNTAGT. V was shortened by 2 bases and J by 4 bases, with 11 bases between the two germline ends. In nucleotides, the CDR3 is TGTGCCAGCAGTGACGAGGGCAGCCCCTATGGCTACACCTTC. It specifies CASSDEGSPYGYTF.

This chain joins TRBV27 and TRBJ2-3; the match to TRBD2 covers 12 bases. The germline CDR1 and CDR2 sequences are MNHEY and SMNVEV (reference sequence). V lost 4 bases and J lost 4; bases outside the gene matches: 6. CDR3 length equals 16 residues. The CDR3 loop is CASSSMPSGGADTQYF. The CDR3 DNA is TGTGCCAGCAGTTCCATGCCTAGCGGGGGGGCAGATACGCAGTATTTT.

This clone occurred a few times. The chain combines TRBV7-2 with TRBJ2-3; 11 bases line up with TRBD2. The germline V gene has CDR1 SGHTA and CDR2 FQGNSA. The CDR3 sequence is 16 residues long. Trimming removed 1 base from V and 5 bases from J; junction bases left unmatched: 5. The CDR3 DNA reads as TGTGCCAGCAGCTTAGTAGCGGGGGGGAGCGGAGATACGCAGTATTTT. Translation: CASSLVAGGSGDTQYF.

This sequence joins TRBV27 and TRBJ2-7; 9 nucleotides agree with TRBD2. Germline values: CDR1 MNHEY, CDR2 SMNVEV (reference sequence). V trimming: 4 bases; J trimming: 3 bases; junction bases outside the gene matches: 7. This CDR3 region has 15 residues. The CDR3 region has the DNA TGTGCCAGCAGTTACCAGCGGGGGGTCTTCTACGAGCAGTACTTC. It yields the protein CASSYQRGVFYEQYF.

This chain joins TRBV6-6 and TRBJ1-1, with D hard to call. CDR1 is MNHNY and CDR2 is SVGAGI in the germline V gene (reference sequence). Trimming cost V 5 bases and J 2 bases, with 9 bases left between them. The CDR3 totals 13 residues. CDR3: CASSPGFNTEAFF. CDR3 nucleotides: TGTGCCAGCAGTCCGGGGTTTAACACTGAAGCTTTCTTT.

This clone was detected once. V usage is TRBV18 and J usage is TRBJ1-4; 7 positions match TRBD1. This CDR3 contains 14 residues. The germline V gene encodes CDR1 KGHSH and CDR2 LQKENI. V lost 4 bases, J lost 5 bases, and 4 bases stayed unmatched. CDR3 in amino acids: CASSRDSSNEKLFF. CDR3 nucleotide sequence: TGTGCCAGCTCACGGGACAGCTCGAATGAAAAACTGTTTTTT.

The chain links TRBV7-3 to TRBJ2-3, with 8 bases fitting TRBD2. Germline loops: CDR1 SGHTA, CDR2 FQGTGA. This CDR3 has 16 residues. J lost 2 bases, V lost 2 bases, and 6 bases had no gene match. As DNA, the CDR3 is TGTGCCAGCAGCTTATTTGGCGGGGGGACCACAGATACGCAGTATTTT. It is translated as CASSLFGGGTTDTQYF.

This rearrangement joins TRBV9 to TRBJ2-7, with a tentative D call TRBD2 (5 bases). Germline assignment: CDR1 SGDLS and CDR2 YYNGEE. Trimming left V 0 bases short and J 6 bases short, with 10 bases between. This CDR3 region has 13 residues. CDR3 DNA: TGTGCCAGCAGCGTAGGGCCAGAGGGCGAGCAGTACTTC. This codes for CASSVGPEGEQYF. Full variable domain (rest looked up from reference TRBV9 and TRBJ2-7): DSGVTQTPKHLITATGQRVTLRCSPRSGDLSVYWYQQSLDQGLQFLIQYYNGEERAKGNILERFSAQQFPDLHSELNLSSLELGDSALYFCASSVGPEGEQYFGPGTRLTVT.

The V gene is TRBV11-2, the J gene TRBJ1-3; a weak D match, TRBD1 (5 bases). The germline V gene has CDR1 SGHAT and CDR2 FQNNGV. The CDR3 extends over 15 amino acids. Trimming removed 5 bases from V and 4 bases from J, with 15 bases in between. CDR3: CASSIPQGGGNTIYF. CDR3 bases: TGTGCCAGCAGCATACCCCAGGGAGGAGGAAACACCATATATTTT. The complete variable domain, with remaining parts taken from reference TRBV11-2 and TRBJ1-3, reads EAGVAQSPRYKIIEKRQSVAFWCNPISGHATLYWYQQILGQGPKLLIQFQNNGVVDDSQLPKDRFSAERLKGVDSTLKIQPAKLEDSAVYLCASSIPQGGGNTIYFGEGSWLTVV.

V is TRBV7-2 and J is TRBJ1-1; 7 nucleotides agree with TRBD1. The V and J ends lost 2 bases and 4 bases, in that order; junction bases with no gene match: 4. Germline CDR1 is SGHTA and CDR2 is FQGNSA. CDR3 length: 14 residues. This chain's CDR3 is CASSLNRGGTEAFF. The CDR3 DNA is TGTGCCAGCAGCTTAAACAGGGGAGGCACTGAAGCTTTCTTT.

V gene TRBV6-6 combines with J gene TRBJ2-5; D might be TRBD2 (5 bases). The CDR3 spans 12 residues. Germline V lookup: CDR1 MNHNY, CDR2 SVGAGI (reference sequence). V was trimmed by 7 bases and J by 4 bases, leaving 10 bases between them. The DNA for the CDR3 is TGTGCCAGCAAGGGCGCGGGAGAGACCCAGTACTTC. It encodes CASKGAGETQYF.

This clone was observed a single time. The chain joins TRBV5-6 to TRBJ1-2; the D is unclear. This CDR3 has 15 amino acids. Germline V gene sequence: CDR1 SGHDT, CDR2 YYEEEE. The V and J ends lost 2 bases and 2 bases respectively, with 13 bases between them. The CDR3 spells CASSFLQAGNYGYTF. The CDR3 nucleotides are TGTGCCAGCAGCTTTCTTCAAGCAGGAAACTATGGCTACACCTTC.

In DNA form, the CDR3 reads TGCAGCGTGGAGGACAGGCCCAACACAGATACGCAGTATTTT. This gives the protein CSVEDRPNTDTQYF. This chain connects TRBV29-1 to TRBJ2-3, with 7 bases fitting TRBD1. The CDR3 consists of 14 residues. With V trimmed by 6 bases and J by 2 bases, 8 bases remained unmatched. The germline V gene has CDR1 SQVTM and CDR2 ANQGSEA.

The rearrangement links TRBV5-1 to TRBJ2-7; 12 bases map to TRBD1. The CDR3 covers 15 residues. The ends lost 4 bases at V and 6 bases at J; junction bases unmatched: 8. CDR1 is SGHRS and CDR2 is YFSETQ in the germline V gene. CDR3 nucleotides: TGCGCCAGCAGCCGCAGGGGACAGGGGGCACTCGAGCAGTACTTC. This encodes CASSRRGQGALEQYF.

The chain is built from TRBV7-7 and TRBJ2-2; TRBD1 matches 9 bases. J lost 5 bases, V lost 1 base, and 5 bases had no gene match. Germline CDR1 is SSHAT and CDR2 is FNYEAQ (reference sequence). This CDR3 is 16 amino acids long. The CDR3 DNA is TGTGCCAGCAGCTTAGAGGGGACAGGGCTGACCGGGGAGCTGTTTTTT. Translating gives CASSLEGTGLTGELFF. The full variable domain, rest sourced from reference TRBV7-7 and TRBJ2-2, is GAGVSQSPRYKVTKRGQDVTLRCDPISSHATLYWYQQALGQGPEFLTYFNYEAQPDKSGLPSDRFSAERPEGSISTLTIQRTEQRDSAMYRCASSLEGTGLTGELFFGEGSRLTVL.

The V gene is TRBV6-5, the J gene TRBJ2-3; TRBD1 matches at 11 bases. This CDR3 has 15 amino acids. Germline loops: CDR1 MNHEY, CDR2 SVGAGI. The V gene end was trimmed by 8 bases and the J gene end by 6 bases; junction bases not matched to a gene: 10. CDR3 protein: CASRPSWDRGDTQYF. CDR3 in DNA: TGTGCCAGCCGGCCAAGTTGGGACAGGGGGGATACGCAGTATTTT.

The chain employs TRBV2 and TRBJ1-2; no definite D call. CDR3 size: 15 residues. Deletions cut 6 bases from V and 0 bases from J, with 14 bases between. The V gene's germline CDR1 is SNHLY and CDR2 FYNNEI. DNA of the CDR3: TGTGCCAGCAGGCCGGACTTTCAGCCTAACTATGGCTACACCTTC. Protein product: CASRPDFQPNYGYTF.

V usage is TRBV7-2 and J usage is TRBJ2-1, with D perhaps TRBD2 (5 bases). The CDR3 loop spans 15 amino acids. V lost 0 bases and J 4 bases, leaving 10 bases between the germline ends. Germline V CDR1 and CDR2: SGHTA, FQGNSA. The CDR3 region is CASSLASGYYNEQFF. Written as DNA, the CDR3 is TGTGCCAGCAGCTTAGCGTCGGGGTATTACAATGAGCAGTTCTTC.

This chain connects TRBV7-9 to TRBJ2-3, with a tentative D call TRBD2 (7 bases). Germline values: CDR1 SEHNR, CDR2 FQNEAQ (reference sequence). The V and J ends lost 0 bases and 2 bases respectively, with 18 bases between them. This CDR3 contains 18 residues. CDR3 region: CASSLATLRGGATDTQYF. CDR3 in DNA: TGTGCCAGCAGCTTAGCGACGTTGCGTGGGGGGGCCACAGATACGCAGTATTTT.

The CDR3 region has the DNA TGTGCCAGCAGCCCGGACGGACTTCTAAACTCTGGAAACACCATATATTTT. Its protein product is CASSPDGLLNSGNTIYF. This chain links TRBV7-2 with TRBJ1-3; D not certain. The CDR3 consists of 17 residues. Trimming removed 5 bases at V and 0 bases at J, with 17 bases between. Per germline, CDR1 SGHTA and CDR2 FQGNSA.

The chain couples TRBV2 to TRBJ1-2, with TRBD1 matching 10 bases. This CDR3 contains 14 residues. V shed 6 bases and J 7 bases; nucleotides not matched to a gene: 8. Per germline, CDR1 SNHLY and CDR2 FYNNEI. The CDR3 is CASSDGQGGLGYTF. The CDR3, as DNA: TGTGCCAGCAGCGACGGACAGGGGGGACTTGGCTACACCTTC.

The chain has TRBV28 and TRBJ2-7, with 8 bases aligning to TRBD1. CDR3 size: 14 residues. Trimming cost V 5 bases and J 12 bases; bases outside gene matches: 15. Germline V gene lookup returns CDR1 MDHEN and CDR2 SYDVKM. The CDR3 region has the DNA TGTGCCAGCAGTAGACGGGACAGGCCACCCGGGGGGTACTTC. It is translated as CASSRRDRPPGGYF.

The chain couples TRBV7-9 to TRBJ2-2, with TRBD2 matching 13 bases. With V trimmed by 3 bases and J by 7 bases, 11 bases remained unmatched. The V gene's germline CDR1 is SEHNR and CDR2 FQNEAQ (reference sequence). The length of the CDR3 is 18 residues. DNA for the CDR3: TGTGCCAGCAGCTTTTCCCGGACTAGCGGGAGACAAGGCGGGGAGCTGTTTTTT. This translates into CASSFSRTSGRQGGELFF.